This T cell receptor beta chain derives from a study of vaccination effects on CD4 cells after COVID-19. As for the study in general: Participants received two doses of either the BNT162b2 or mRNA-1273 vaccine. Overall study findings and caveats: Both infection-induced and vaccine-induced clones contracted markedly at late post-vaccination timepoints.

Data came from immunoSEQ multiplex PCR; TCRdb stores just in-frame clones and leaves some out. The sample has tens of thousands of clones, roughly 70% seen once. Viral peptide pool expansion of antigen-specific CD4+ T cells preceded sequencing in the ViraFEST assay. Following 10 days of culture, CD4+ T cells were isolated. Testing of the vaccine recipients showed negative nucleocapsid antibodies and no prior SARS-CoV-2 infection. Replacing half the medium with IL-2 medium was done on days 3 and 7. As for this clone: Its target is not known.

The input for sequencing was CD4+ T cells from PBMCs cultured with HCoV-229E spike peptides, taken before COVID-19 vaccination. This clonotype originated in a human donor who received a COVID-19 vaccine.

The CDR3 region is CSVVLGQGTYEQYF. DNA of the CDR3: TGCAGCGTTGTCTTGGGACAGGGGACCTACGAGCAGTACTTC. V gene TRBV29-1 combines with J gene TRBJ2-7; TRBD1 aligns across 10 bases. Germline trimming cut 4 bases from V and 2 bases from J; bases unmatched to any gene: 5. Germline V gene sequence: CDR1 SQVTM, CDR2 ANQGSEA. CDR3 size: 14 residues.